A selection of T cell receptor beta chains follows, all from one sample in a study of PD-1 blockade in mismatch repair-deficient tumors. Measured with immunoSEQ multiplex PCR; TCRdb has only the in-frame clones, and not every one. The sample holds around 100,000 clones, over 75% seen once. Sequencing used peripheral blood, obtained 35 to 37 weeks after starting pembrolizumab. These TCRs come from an adult with mismatch repair-deficient cancer. Each CDR3 is given with its conserved first and last residue. D genes are given only for firm matches. Clone sizes are given selectively: once, few, many, or a class where the clone is expanded.

TRBJ2-3	few	TRBD1	TRBV15	15	CATSITGEPTDTQYF	TGTGCCACCAGCATCACAGGGGAACCCACAGATACGCAGTATTTT
TRBJ1-1	NA	TRBD1	TRBV2	12	CAVGTGPTEAFF	TGTGCCGTAGGGACAGGGCCTACTGAAGCTTTCTTT
TRBJ2-1	NA	NA	TRBV5-1	14	CASSRADEGNEQFF	TGCGCCAGCAGCCGCGCGGATGAGGGCAATGAGCAGTTCTTC
TRBJ1-5	few	NA	TRBV30	13	CAWSVGENQPQHF	TGTGCCTGGAGTGTGGGGGAGAATCAGCCCCAGCATTTT
TRBJ2-7	NA	NA	TRBV6-5	14	CASSLALDRCEQYF	TGTGCCAGCAGTTTGGCCCTCGACAGGTGCGAGCAGTACTTC
TRBJ2-2	NA	NA	TRBV7-8	16	CASSPAGVGDTGELFF	TGTGCCAGCAGCCCCGCAGGGGTGGGGGACACCGGGGAGCTGTTTTTT
TRBJ2-1	few	NA	TRBV4-1	13	CASSPDPYNEQFF	TGCGCCAGCAGCCCCGACCCCTACAATGAGCAGTTCTTC
TRBJ2-1	NA	TRBD2	TRBV7-9	17	CASSPGSGRGNNNEQFF	TGTGCCAGCAGCCCCGGTAGCGGGAGAGGCAATAACAATGAGCAGTTCTTC
TRBJ1-1	NA	NA	TRBV5-1	14	CASSLARGKSEAFF	TGCGCCAGCAGCTTGGCCCGTGGTAAGAGTGAAGCTTTCTTT
TRBJ2-7	NA	TRBD1	TRBV2	13	CASEQGYSYEQYF	TGTGCCAGCGAACAGGGGTACTCCTACGAGCAGTACTTC
TRBJ2-1	NA	NA	TRBV10-3	12	CAISEWGREQFF	TGTGCCATCAGTGAATGGGGGAGGGAGCAGTTCTTC
TRBJ2-1	NA	NA	TRBV6-4	13	CASSIDSYNEQFF	TGTGCCAGCAGTATTGATTCCTACAATGAGCAGTTCTTC
TRBJ2-6	NA	NA	TRBV4-2	15	CASSSGHSGANVLTF	TGTGCCAGCAGCTCGGGACACTCTGGGGCCAACGTCCTGACTTTC
TRBJ2-6	NA	NA	TRBV5-6	14	CASSLLSGANVLTF	TGTGCCAGCAGCTTGCTATCTGGGGCCAACGTCCTGACTTTC
TRBJ1-2	NA	NA	TRBV4-3	14	CASSPEKDSYGYTF	TGCGCCAGCAGCCCCGAAAAGGATTCCTATGGCTACACCTTC
TRBJ1-1	NA	NA	TRBV14	11	CASSHRSQAFF	TGTGCCAGCAGTCACAGGTCGCAAGCTTTCTTT
TRBJ2-1	NA	NA	TRBV7-6	14	CASSLAGSYNEQFF	TGTGCCAGCAGCTTAGCCGGATCCTACAATGAGCAGTTCTTC
TRBJ1-2	few	NA	TRBV2	13	CASRGRGNYGYTF	TGTGCCAGCAGGGGGCGAGGGAACTATGGCTACACCTTC
TRBJ1-4	NA	TRBD1	TRBV20-1	11	CSAMTGGSLFF	TGCAGTGCGATGACAGGGGGATCTCTGTTTTTT
TRBJ2-7	NA	TRBD1	TRBV10-3	13	CAISGDSSYEQYF	TGTGCCATCAGTGGGGACAGCTCCTACGAGCAGTACTTC
TRBJ2-1	few	NA	TRBV9	14	CASSVEWGSNEQFF	TGTGCCAGCAGCGTAGAGTGGGGGAGCAATGAGCAGTTCTTC
TRBJ2-7	NA	NA	TRBV11-3	14	CASSLGVSIDEQYF	TGTGCCAGCAGCTTAGGGGTTAGCATAGACGAGCAGTACTTC
TRBJ2-1	few	NA	TRBV7-2	15	CASSASGPHGNEQFF	TGTGCCAGCAGCGCCAGCGGCCCCCATGGCAATGAGCAGTTCTTC
TRBJ1-1	NA	NA	TRBV19	13	CASSMGRDTEAFF	TGTGCCAGTAGTATGGGGCGGGACACTGAAGCTTTCTTT
TRBJ1-2	NA	NA	TRBV19	10	CATHRTNYTF	TGTGCCACCCACCGGACAAACTACACCTTC
TRBJ1-4	NA	TRBD1	TRBV6-1	16	CASSEATGGGSEKLFF	TGTGCCAGCAGTGAGGCCACAGGGGGCGGGAGCGAAAAACTGTTTTTT
TRBJ2-2	NA	TRBD2	TRBV5-1	15	CASSLAGGETGELFF	TGCGCCAGCAGCTTAGCGGGAGGCGAGACCGGGGAGCTGTTTTTT
TRBJ1-2	NA	NA	TRBV5-3	14	CARSLDREGYGYTF	TGTGCCAGAAGCTTGGATCGGGAGGGCTATGGCTACACCTTC
TRBJ2-7	few	TRBD1	TRBV14	13	CASSQGQQLRANF	TGTGCCAGCAGCCAGGGACAGCAGCTACGAGCCAACTTC
TRBJ1-1	NA	NA	TRBV18	16	CASSQIGGGQYGEAFF	TGTGCCAGCTCACAGATCGGGGGAGGCCAGTATGGTGAAGCTTTCTTT
TRBJ2-1	NA	TRBD2	TRBV2	15	CASSQGLAGVHEQFF	TGTGCCAGCAGTCAAGGACTAGCGGGAGTTCATGAGCAGTTCTTC
TRBJ2-7	NA	TRBD2	TRBV6-1	15	CASSEQAGASYEQYF	TGTGCCAGCAGTGAACAGGCGGGAGCCTCCTACGAGCAGTACTTC
TRBJ2-1	once	NA	TRBV7-8	17	CASNSIRRSSSDNEQFF	TGTGCCAGCAACTCCATAAGACGGAGTAGCTCGGACAATGAGCAGTTCTTC
TRBJ2-5	NA	TRBD1	TRBV30	13	CAWSRQGMETQYF	TGTGCCTGGAGCAGACAGGGAATGGAGACCCAGTACTTC
TRBJ2-1	NA	TRBD2	TRBV15	16	CATSRLGLADYNEQFF	TGTGCCACCAGCAGGCTGGGACTAGCGGACTACAATGAGCAGTTCTTC
TRBJ2-7	medium-sized	TRBD2	TRBV6-5	13	CASSPLAGNEQYF	TGTGCCAGCAGTCCCTTAGCGGGAAACGAGCAGTACTTC
TRBJ2-2	few	NA	TRBV5-1	17	CASSSIASGRITGELFF	TGCGCCAGCAGCTCCATAGCCTCAGGGCGGATCACCGGGGAGCTGTTTTTT